The 23 T cell receptor beta chains below were found in one sample sequenced in a study of technical replicates of blood from a handful of donors (dated by TCRdb to 2016 to 2017). The library was produced with the immunoSEQ multiplex PCR assay. As stored in TCRdb, this immuneACCESS dataset retains in-frame rearrangements with V and J assigned. A fraction of the clones does not appear; measured against another copy, unresolved V genes explain less than half of the discrepancy, and the remainder lacks a known reason. This sample gives about 70,000 clones in total; nearly 98% of them show up just once. 0.21% of the sample belongs to the ten largest clones. The sequenced material came from T cells isolated from PBMCs. These receptors all come from a human donor in good health.

This clone was counted a single time. The chain carries TRBV15 and TRBJ1-2, with 8 bases identical to TRBD1. The V and J ends lost 3 bases and 3 bases, in that order; junction bases with no gene match: 0. CDR3 size: 13 residues. The germline CDR1 and CDR2 sequences are LNHNV and YYDKDF (reference sequence). CDR3 nucleotide sequence: TGTGCCACCAGCAGGACAGGGGACTATGGCTACACCTTC. It translates to CATSRTGDYGYTF.

The gene calls are TRBV7-8 and TRBJ1-1; D gene ambiguous. CDR3 size: 16 residues. The germline gives CDR1 SGHVS, CDR2 FQNEAQ. Deletions cut 5 bases from V and 0 bases from J, with 16 bases between. The CDR3, as DNA: TGTGCCAGCAGCCGGGGAGCCCCTTTGGTGAACACTGAAGCTTTCTTT. Encoded protein: CASSRGAPLVNTEAFF.

With regard to this clone: A junction boundary mismatches the germline segment, possibly from a read error. This chain connects TRBV5-1 to TRBJ1-4; unclear D gene. This CDR3 is 14 amino acids long. Germline V gene sequence: CDR1 SGHRS, CDR2 YFSETQ. This CDR3 is CASSLEATKEKLFF. DNA for the CDR3: TGCGCCAGCAGCTTGGAGGCGACTAAGGAAAAACTGTTTTTT.

The chain uses TRBV15 and TRBJ2-7; D may be TRBD2 (6 bases). Germline V gene data show CDR1 as LNHNV and CDR2 as YYDKDF (reference sequence). The CDR3 totals 15 residues. The V end lost 3 bases, the J end lost 1 base, and 13 bases lay between the germline ends. The CDR3 DNA sequence: TGTGCCACCAGCAGTGAGGGGACTTCTTCCTACGAGCAGTACTTC. It encodes CATSSEGTSSYEQYF.

This sequence joins TRBV28 and TRBJ2-3, with 15 positions matching TRBD2. Germline V gene sequence: CDR1 MDHEN, CDR2 SYDVKM. The V segment lost 3 bases and the J segment 8 bases; nucleotides outside the gene matches: 6. The CDR3 has 16 amino acids. The CDR3 is CASSFGTSGRWGTQYF. CDR3 bases: TGTGCCAGCAGTTTCGGGACTAGCGGGAGGTGGGGTACGCAGTATTTT.

The chain carries TRBV19 and TRBJ2-7; tentative D call: TRBD2 (6 bases). V lost 7 bases and J 1 base, leaving 11 bases between the germline ends. Germline-derived CDR1 and CDR2 are LNHDA and SQIVND (reference sequence). The CDR3 spans 13 residues. As DNA, the CDR3 is TGTGCCAGTACCTCGGGAGTGTCCTACGAGCAGTACTTC. This gives the protein CASTSGVSYEQYF.

The chain has TRBV28 and TRBJ1-2; D remains ambiguous. The CDR3 totals 12 residues. V shed 3 bases and J shed 2 bases, with 4 bases lying between them. Germline lookup yields CDR1 MDHEN and CDR2 SYDVKM. The CDR3 protein is CASSLANYGYTF. For the CDR3, the DNA is TGTGCCAGCAGTTTGGCAAACTATGGCTACACCTTC.

The chain links TRBV5-1 to TRBJ2-1; possible D gene TRBD1, 6 bases. The V gene lost 3 bases and the J gene lost 5 bases, with 18 bases spanning the gap. The germline gives CDR1 SGHRS, CDR2 YFSETQ. The CDR3 contains 16 residues. In DNA, the CDR3 is TGCGCCAGCAGCTCCAAGGGCTGGACAGAAAACAATGAGCAGTTCTTC. It is translated as CASSSKGWTENNEQFF.

The chain combines TRBV10-3 with TRBJ2-4; D unresolved. The germline V gene encodes CDR1 ENHRY and CDR2 SYGVKD. With 0 bases removed from V and 7 bases from J, the gap between germline ends came to 4 bases. This CDR3 spans 12 amino acids. CDR3 sequence (DNA): TGTGCCATCAGTGAGTCCCGGAACATTCAGTACTTC. Amino acids: CAISESRNIQYF.

CDR3 region: CASSLALLRSGNTIYF. DNA for the CDR3: TGTGCCAGCAGCTTGGCCCTCCTCCGCTCTGGAAACACCATATATTTT. The chain couples TRBV5-6 to TRBJ1-3; D gene uncertain. Germline values: CDR1 SGHDT, CDR2 YYEEEE. The CDR3 is 16 residues long. Trimming left V 0 bases short and J 0 bases short, with 10 bases between.

V is TRBV14 and J is TRBJ1-2; no clear D. Trimming left V 0 bases short and J 4 bases short, with 6 bases between. CDR1 is SGHDN and CDR2 is FVKESK in the germline V gene. CDR3 size: 13 residues. CDR3 DNA: TGTGCCAGCAGCCAAGACAGGTCCTATGGCTACACCTTC. Translating it yields CASSQDRSYGYTF.

V usage is TRBV14 and J usage is TRBJ2-7; 9 nucleotides match TRBD1. The CDR3 totals 12 residues. Germline values: CDR1 SGHDN, CDR2 FVKESK. The trim removed 1 base at V and 11 bases at J, leaving 3 bases unmatched. The CDR3 DNA reads as TGTGCCAGCAGCCAAGTTACAGGGGGCAAGTACTTC. Translated: CASSQVTGGKYF.

This clone was counted once. The chain is built from TRBV14 and TRBJ1-1; 8 nucleotides line up with TRBD1. The CDR3 consists of 15 residues. J lost 6 bases, V lost 2 bases, and 8 bases had no gene match. Germline V gives CDR1 SGHDN, CDR2 FVKESK. The CDR3 reads CASSQFQGRGPEAFF. The CDR3 nucleotides read TGTGCCAGCAGCCAATTCCAAGGCAGGGGGCCTGAAGCTTTCTTT.

The J gene is TRBJ1-1, the V gene TRBV19; D gene ambiguous. This CDR3 region has 16 residues. The germline V gene encodes CDR1 LNHDA and CDR2 SQIVND (reference sequence). V dropped 5 bases and J dropped 4 bases, with 20 bases sitting between them. The CDR3 loop is CASSFASSVFGTEAFF. The CDR3 DNA sequence: TGTGCCAGTAGTTTCGCATCATCGGTTTTCGGCACTGAAGCTTTCTTT.

This rearrangement joins TRBV5-1 to TRBJ1-2, with TRBD1 identical over 7 bases. Germline V gives CDR1 SGHRS, CDR2 YFSETQ. The CDR3 spans 16 residues. V gave up 0 bases and J gave up 4 bases; unmatched junction bases: 9. The CDR3 DNA is TGCGCCAGCAGCTTGGGGGACAGAGTTATTCCCTATGGCTACACCTTC. It translates to CASSLGDRVIPYGYTF.

This chain links TRBV6-5 with TRBJ2-1, with 9 nucleotides matching TRBD1. Trimming at V came to 2 bases and at J to 7 bases, leaving 6 bases not matched to a gene. The length of the CDR3 is 15 residues. Germline-derived CDR1 and CDR2 are MNHEY and SVGAGI. CDR3 sequence: CASSYQGQGRNEQFF. CDR3 in DNA: TGTGCCAGCAGTTACCAGGGACAGGGAAGGAATGAGCAGTTCTTC.

The chain recombines TRBV6-6 with TRBJ1-3; a possible D gene is TRBD1 (5 bases). There are 14 residues in the CDR3. The V gene's germline CDR1 is MNHNY and CDR2 SVGAGI (reference sequence). Trimming pared 6 bases from V and 2 bases from J, leaving 11 bases between. The CDR3 DNA sequence: TGTGCCAGCAGCTCGCAGGGAACTGGAAACACCATATATTTT. It codes for CASSSQGTGNTIYF.

This clone was recorded once. The rearrangement joins TRBV6-5 to TRBJ1-4; D unclear. The germline gives CDR1 MNHEY, CDR2 SVGAGI. V lost 4 bases and J lost 7, with 10 bases in between. The CDR3 consists of 13 residues. The CDR3 is CASSWGGGEKLFF. CDR3 nucleotides: TGTGCCAGCAGTTGGGGTGGAGGTGAAAAACTGTTTTTT.

The V gene is TRBV13, the J gene TRBJ1-2, with 7 bases lining up with TRBD1. The length of the CDR3 is 13 residues. The J segment lost 4 bases and the V segment lost 8 bases, leaving 7 bases of the junction unmatched. Germline CDR1 is PRHDT and CDR2 is FYEKMQ (reference sequence). The CDR3 protein is CASAGQNSYGYTF. The CDR3 DNA reads TGTGCCAGCGCGGGACAGAACTCCTATGGCTACACCTTC.

This clone was picked up one time. This chain links TRBV11-2 with TRBJ2-3; 9 positions match TRBD2. V was pared by 5 bases and J by 5 bases, with 8 bases of the junction left unmatched. Per germline, CDR1 SGHAT and CDR2 FQNNGV. This CDR3 spans 15 amino acids. In DNA, the CDR3 is TGTGCCAGCAGCCGAAGTAGCGGGAGCGGAGATACGCAGTATTTT. This codes for CASSRSSGSGDTQYF.

The V call is TRBV20-1, the J call TRBJ1-4; D is ambiguous. The CDR3 covers 10 residues. Deletions cut 1 base from V and 14 bases from J, with 8 bases between. The V gene's germline CDR1 is DFQATT and CDR2 SNEGSKA (reference sequence). CDR3 in DNA: TGCAGTGCTAGAGCCCACAGTCTGTTTTTT. Protein: CSARAHSLFF.

The V call is TRBV25-1, the J call TRBJ2-1, with 12 bases matching TRBD2. Germline V gene sequence: CDR1 MGHDK, CDR2 SYGVNS. The CDR3 runs 15 residues. The ends lost 6 bases at V and 10 bases at J; junction bases unmatched: 10. This chain's CDR3 is CASSQGLAGFWEQFF. The CDR3 DNA follows: TGTGCCAGCAGCCAAGGACTAGCGGGGTTTTGGGAGCAGTTCTTC.

The chain has TRBV4-1 and TRBJ2-5; 12 bases map to TRBD2. The CDR3 consists of 16 residues. Trimming at V came to 3 bases and at J to 0 bases, leaving 2 bases not matched to a gene. Germline V gives CDR1 MGHRA, CDR2 YSYEKL. The CDR3 spells CASSHGTSGYQETQYF. The CDR3 nucleotides read TGCGCCAGCAGCCACGGGACTAGCGGGTACCAAGAGACCCAGTACTTC.